One and the same sample provided the 30 T cell receptor beta chains below, sequenced in a study of PD-1 blockade in classical Hodgkin lymphoma. The table came from immunoSEQ multiplex PCR; TCRdb's copy has only in-frame clones and leaves some out. The repertoire holds 72,000 or so clones, with 85% to 95% as singletons. Every patient had relapsed following autologous stem cell transplantation, and cohorts differed in brentuximab vedotin exposure. The input for sequencing was peripheral blood mononuclear cells (PBMCs), taken at baseline. These receptors were collected from a human donor with classical Hodgkin lymphoma.

The gene calls are TRBV6-8 and TRBJ2-1; D may be TRBD1 or TRBD2 (5 bases each). The germline CDR1 and CDR2 sequences are MNHGY and SAAAGT. V shed 7 bases and J shed 8 bases, with 15 bases lying between them. This CDR3 contains 13 residues. The CDR3 spells CASTLHLGDEQFF. The CDR3 DNA reads TGTGCCAGCACTCTGCATTTGGGGGATGAGCAGTTCTTC.

The chain has TRBV6-4 and TRBJ2-1, with TRBD1 identical over 11 bases. The V gene's germline CDR1 is MRHNA and CDR2 SNTAGT. Trimming at V came to 6 bases and at J to 7 bases, leaving 14 bases not matched to a gene. This CDR3 region has 17 residues. The CDR3 protein is CASSARVGQGAGNEQFF. DNA for the CDR3: TGTGCCAGCAGCGCGAGAGTAGGACAGGGGGCTGGGAATGAGCAGTTCTTC.

V is TRBV9 and J is TRBJ2-2; D ambiguous. The V end was cut by 0 bases, the J end by 5 bases, with 11 bases between. The CDR3 is 15 residues long. Germline V gene sequence: CDR1 SGDLS, CDR2 YYNGEE. The CDR3 nucleotides read TGTGCCAGCAGCGTAGGTGGGGTGGGGACCGGGGAGCTGTTTTTT. Protein product: CASSVGGVGTGELFF.

The gene calls are TRBV25-1 and TRBJ1-3; no firm D call. This CDR3 region has 13 residues. V was trimmed by 4 bases and J by 2 bases, leaving 6 bases between them. Germline V gene data show CDR1 as MGHDK and CDR2 as SYGVNS. The DNA for the CDR3 is TGTGCCAGCAGTGCCTCGGCTGGAAACACCATATATTTT. Protein sequence: CASSASAGNTIYF.

The chain uses TRBV9 and TRBJ2-3, with 8 nucleotides matching TRBD1. Looked up from germline, CDR1 is SGDLS and CDR2 is YYNGEE. This CDR3 comprises 16 residues. With 0 bases clipped from V and 2 bases from J, the junction kept 5 bases outside the gene matches. The CDR3 region has the DNA TGTGCCAGCAGCGTAGCGACAGGGGTTCCCACAGATACGCAGTATTTT. Translation: CASSVATGVPTDTQYF.

This chain connects TRBV27 to TRBJ1-2; D unresolved. From germline, CDR1 is MNHEY and CDR2 SMNVEV (reference sequence). Trimming pared 1 base from V and 4 bases from J, leaving 7 bases between. The CDR3 sequence is 13 residues long. CDR3 sequence (DNA): TGTGCCAGCAGTTTATATTCGACCTATGGCTACACCTTC. It codes for CASSLYSTYGYTF.

This sequence joins TRBV4-3 and TRBJ1-2; D is undetermined. V gave up 2 bases and J gave up 8 bases, with 15 bases separating them. Germline loops: CDR1 LGHNA, CDR2 YSLEER. This CDR3 region has 14 residues. For the CDR3, the DNA is TGCGCCAGCAGCCAAATTCCCGCCAACGTCGGCTACACCTTC. Its protein is CASSQIPANVGYTF.

The V call is TRBV7-2, the J call TRBJ1-6; 7 bases line up with TRBD1. This CDR3 has 12 amino acids. Looked up from germline, CDR1 is SGHTA and CDR2 is FQGNSA. V trimming: 3 bases; J trimming: 14 bases; junction bases outside the gene matches: 4. The CDR3 DNA reads TGTGCCAGCAGCTTGCAGGGGACAGCCCTCCACTTT. This encodes CASSLQGTALHF.

The gene calls are TRBV6-5 and TRBJ1-2; D uncertain. V lost 4 bases and J 1 base, leaving 4 bases between the germline ends. CDR1 and CDR2 (germline): MNHEY, SVGAGI. The CDR3 has 12 amino acids. For the CDR3, the DNA is TGTGCCAGCAGTTGGGATAACTATGGCTACACCTTC. Protein product: CASSWDNYGYTF.

The chain combines TRBV21-1 with TRBJ2-7; the table assigns TRBD1, which was not confirmed against the DNA. TRBV21-1 is termed a pseudogene. This CDR3 is built from 13 residues. The CDR3 DNA reads TGTGCCAGCAGCCGGGACAGGGTGTGCGAGCAGTACTTC. It encodes CASSRDRVCEQYF.

This chain uses TRBV7-2 with TRBJ2-4; 9 bases align to TRBD1. V shed 5 bases, J shed 8 bases, and the junction held 10 bases outside the gene matches. The CDR3 contains 15 residues. Germline values: CDR1 SGHTA, CDR2 FQGNSA. CDR3 nucleotide sequence: TGTGCCAGCAGCCGACCCCCCGGGACAGGGTACATTCAGTACTTC. It is translated as CASSRPPGTGYIQYF.

The chain couples TRBV5-6 to TRBJ2-5; 10 bases are shared with TRBD1. Matching the DNA end better, TRBJ2-7 makes the J call doubtful. CDR3 length: 19 residues. From germline, CDR1 is SGHDT and CDR2 YYEEEE. The CDR3 reads CASSSAPGQGSGLTYEQYF. CDR3 coding DNA: TGTGCCAGCAGCTCCGCCCCGGGACAGGGGTCCGGGCTGACCTACGAGCAGTACTTC.

The CDR3 nucleotides are TGTGCCAGCAGCTTGGTAGCGGGGGGGCCGGGTGAGACCCAGTACTTC. Translation gives CASSLVAGGPGETQYF. The rearrangement joins TRBV4-2 to TRBJ2-5; 11 nucleotides match TRBD2. This CDR3 contains 16 residues. The ends lost 5 bases at V and 5 bases at J; junction bases unmatched: 10. CDR1 LGHNA and CDR2 YNFKEQ come from the germline V gene.

This clone was picked up one time. The rearrangement links TRBV5-5 to TRBJ1-5; D remains ambiguous. V lost 3 bases and J lost 0, with 10 bases in between. CDR1 SGHKS and CDR2 YYEKEE come from the germline V gene (reference sequence). CDR3 length: 15 amino acids. The CDR3 DNA follows: TGTGCCAGCAGCTGGGTAGGCAGTAGCAATCAGCCCCAGCATTTT. The encoded protein is CASSWVGSSNQPQHF.

The chain joins TRBV7-6 to TRBJ1-5; TRBD1 is a possible D gene (6 bases). There are 15 residues in the CDR3. Trimming removed 3 bases at V and 4 bases at J, with 13 bases between. Germline V gives CDR1 SGHVS, CDR2 FNYEAQ. CDR3 bases: TGTGCCAGCAGCTTGGACCGGGACAAGAATCAGCCCCAGCATTTT. Amino acids: CASSLDRDKNQPQHF. Full variable domain (remainder filled in from reference TRBV7-6 and TRBJ1-5): GAGVSQSPRYKVTKRGQDVALRCDPISGHVSLYWYRQALGQGPEFLTYFNYEAQQDKSGLPNDRFSAERPEGSISTLTIQRTEQRDSAMYRCASSLDRDKNQPQHFGDGTRLSIL.

The chain recombines TRBV27 with TRBJ2-7; 8 bases match TRBD2. The CDR3 is 15 residues long. Germline V gene sequence: CDR1 MNHEY, CDR2 SMNVEV (reference sequence). After removal of 2 bases from V and 3 bases from J, the junction contained 6 bases not matched to a gene. CDR3 coding DNA: TGTGCCAGCAGTTTACGGGGGGGGTGGTTCTACGAGCAGTACTTC. Translating it yields CASSLRGGWFYEQYF.

CDR3 sequence: CASSSWVGTGRSQPQHF. As DNA, the CDR3 is TGTGCCAGCAGCTCGTGGGTGGGGACGGGGCGAAGTCAGCCCCAGCATTTT. The chain couples TRBV5-6 to TRBJ1-5; maybe TRBD1 (5 bases). The CDR3 has 17 amino acids. V lost 3 bases to trimming and J lost 6 bases, with 22 bases between them. Germline CDR1 is SGHDT and CDR2 is YYEEEE.

A few counts support this clone. The rearrangement joins TRBV4-3 to TRBJ2-1, with D perhaps TRBD1 (5 bases). Trimming shortened V by 1 base and J by 0 bases, and 13 bases separated the two germline ends. CDR3 size: 17 residues. Germline lookup yields CDR1 LGHNA and CDR2 YSLEER. CDR3 nucleotide sequence: TGCGCCAGCAGCCAAGGGGGCACGTTGAGCTCCTACAATGAGCAGTTCTTC. This sequence encodes CASSQGGTLSSYNEQFF.

CDR3 residues: CASSVRSRIAPNEKLFF. CDR3 DNA: TGTGCCAGCAGCGTTAGGAGTAGAATTGCCCCTAATGAAAAACTGTTTTTT. This sequence joins TRBV9 and TRBJ1-4, with no clear D. The CDR3 covers 17 residues. Trimming left V 2 bases short and J 3 bases short, with 17 bases between. Germline V gene data show CDR1 as SGDLS and CDR2 as YYNGEE.

The V and J genes are TRBV30 and TRBJ2-2; no definite D call. V lost 1 base and J 5 bases, leaving 2 bases between the germline ends. The CDR3 spans 11 residues. CDR1 and CDR2 (germline): GTSNPN, SVGIG (reference sequence). For the CDR3, the DNA is TGTGCCTGGAGTGCGACCGGGGAGCTGTTTTTT. Its protein is CAWSATGELFF.

J is TRBJ1-2 and V is TRBV30; no clear D gene. The germline V gene encodes CDR1 GTSNPN and CDR2 SVGIG (reference sequence). V was shortened by 2 bases and J by 5 bases, with 21 bases between the two germline ends. This CDR3 has 16 residues. The chain's CDR3 is CAWSPPGLPGLYGYTF. In DNA form, the CDR3 reads TGTGCCTGGAGTCCTCCCGGACTGCCCGGTTTATATGGCTACACCTTC.

This clone was detected once. V and J are TRBV5-1 and TRBJ2-6; D is perhaps TRBD1 (5 bases). Trimming removed 5 bases from V and 1 base from J, with 13 bases in between. This CDR3 is built from 16 residues. Per germline, CDR1 SGHRS and CDR2 YFSETQ. The CDR3 DNA reads as TGCGCCAGCAGTCCGACGCAGGGTTCTGGGGCCAACGTCCTGACTTTC. This sequence encodes CASSPTQGSGANVLTF.

The genes are TRBV5-5 and TRBJ2-1; no definite D call. The CDR3 spans 13 residues. Germline CDR1 reads SGHKS; CDR2 reads YYEKEE (reference sequence). V lost 0 bases to trimming and J lost 10 bases, with 11 bases between them. The CDR3 DNA sequence: TGTGCCAGCAGCTTGGTCCCCGCAAACGAGCAGTTCTTC. Translation gives CASSLVPANEQFF.

The table lists this clone with a count of one. V is TRBV5-4 and J is TRBJ2-1, with 8 bases lining up with TRBD2. Germline values: CDR1 SGHNT, CDR2 YYREEE (reference sequence). The J segment lost 4 bases and the V segment lost 1 base, leaving 4 bases of the junction unmatched. This CDR3 has 15 amino acids. This chain's CDR3 is CASSLSGGFYNEQFF. Here the CDR3 DNA reads TGTGCCAGCAGCTTGTCGGGGGGGTTTTACAATGAGCAGTTCTTC.

V gene TRBV27 combines with J gene TRBJ2-7; D ambiguous. Trimming pared 0 bases from V and 3 bases from J, leaving 6 bases between. The germline CDR1 and CDR2 sequences are MNHEY and SMNVEV (reference sequence). There are 13 residues in the CDR3. CDR3 DNA: TGTGCCAGCAGTTTATCGGTTAGCTACGAGCAGTACTTC. Encoded protein: CASSLSVSYEQYF.

The chain carries TRBV19 and TRBJ2-3; D is undetermined. V lost 4 bases to trimming and J lost 0 bases, with 17 bases between them. Germline V gene lookup returns CDR1 LNHDA and CDR2 SQIVND (reference sequence). This CDR3 comprises 17 residues. CDR3 amino acids: CASSTEGPSLSTDTQYF. CDR3 nucleotide sequence: TGTGCCAGTAGTACCGAAGGACCCTCCCTTAGCACAGATACGCAGTATTTT.

The chain is built from TRBV4-2 and TRBJ2-2; no clear D. Between the trimmed V and J ends, which lost 5 bases and 1 base, there was a span of 2 bases. Germline V gene data show CDR1 as LGHNA and CDR2 as YNFKEQ. The CDR3 is made up of 12 amino acids. The DNA for the CDR3 is TGTGCCAGCAGCTGGAACACCGGGGAGCTGTTTTTT. Protein sequence: CASSWNTGELFF.

V usage is TRBV7-3 and J usage is TRBJ2-3; 7 bases are shared with TRBD1. This CDR3 has 16 residues. V shed 5 bases and J 10 bases; nucleotides not matched to a gene: 18. CDR1 is SGHTA and CDR2 is FQGTGA in the germline V gene. This chain's CDR3 is CASSGGLDRRRSPQYF. CDR3 sequence (DNA): TGTGCCAGCAGCGGTGGATTGGACAGGAGACGAAGCCCGCAGTATTTT. The full variable domain, with the rest looked up from reference TRBV7-3 and TRBJ2-3, is GAGVSQTPSNKVTEKGKYVELRCDPISGHTALYWYRQSLGQGPEFLIYFQGTGAADDSGLPNDRFFAVRPEGSVSTLKIQRTERGDSAVYLCASSGGLDRRRSPQYFGPGTRLTVL.

V and J are TRBV7-9 and TRBJ2-7, with a possible D match to TRBD1 (5 bases). CDR1 is SEHNR and CDR2 is FQNEAQ in the germline V gene (reference sequence). The CDR3 length is 15 residues. The germline V and J ends were trimmed by 3 bases and 2 bases, with 14 bases remaining between them. The CDR3 DNA sequence: TGTGCCAGCAGCTTGCCCGCGCGGACAACCTACGAGCAGTACTTC. It is translated as CASSLPARTTYEQYF.

This clone came up once. This sequence joins TRBV4-3 and TRBJ2-3, with D perhaps matching TRBD1 (7 bases). Trimming removed 1 base at V and 0 bases at J, with 17 bases between. The CDR3 runs 18 residues. Germline lookup yields CDR1 LGHNA and CDR2 YSLEER. The CDR3: CASSQGSKQGTSTDTQYF. In DNA, the CDR3 is TGCGCCAGCAGCCAAGGCTCTAAACAGGGGACTAGCACAGATACGCAGTATTTT.